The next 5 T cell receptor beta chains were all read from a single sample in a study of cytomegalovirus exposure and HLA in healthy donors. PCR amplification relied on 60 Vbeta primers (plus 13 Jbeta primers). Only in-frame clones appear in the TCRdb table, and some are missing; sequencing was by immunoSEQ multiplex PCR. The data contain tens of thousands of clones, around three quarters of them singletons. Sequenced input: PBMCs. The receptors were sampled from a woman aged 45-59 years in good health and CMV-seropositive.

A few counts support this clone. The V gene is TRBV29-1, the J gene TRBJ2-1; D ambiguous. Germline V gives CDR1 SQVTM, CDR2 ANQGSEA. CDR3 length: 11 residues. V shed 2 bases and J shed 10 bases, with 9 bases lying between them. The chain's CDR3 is CSVEPPREQFF. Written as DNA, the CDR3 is TGCAGCGTTGAACCCCCGCGGGAGCAGTTCTTC.

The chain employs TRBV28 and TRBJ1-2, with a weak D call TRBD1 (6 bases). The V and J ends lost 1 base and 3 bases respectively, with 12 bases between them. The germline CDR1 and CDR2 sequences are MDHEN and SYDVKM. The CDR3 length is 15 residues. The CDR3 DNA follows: TGTGCCAGCAGTTTATTACAGGGTACCGACTATGGCTACACCTTC. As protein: CASSLLQGTDYGYTF.

CDR3 DNA sequence: TGCGCCAGCAGCCAAGATTCGGGGACAGAGGTGTCAAATGGGAACACTGAAGCTTTCTTT. As protein: CASSQDSGTEVSNGNTEAFF. V and J are TRBV4-1 and TRBJ1-1, with TRBD1 matching over 7 bases. The CDR3 is 20 residues long. The V and J ends lost 0 bases and 1 base, in that order; junction bases with no gene match: 17. CDR1 is MGHRA and CDR2 is YSYEKL in the germline V gene.

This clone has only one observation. The chain's CDR3 is CATGQGGSTDTQYF. The CDR3 DNA is TGTGCCACCGGACAGGGGGGTAGCACAGATACGCAGTATTTT. The gene calls are TRBV19 and TRBJ2-3; 10 bases are a match to TRBD1. The length of the CDR3 is 14 residues. V dropped 10 bases and J dropped 0; count of bases not matched to a gene: 4. The V gene's germline CDR1 is LNHDA and CDR2 SQIVND (reference sequence).

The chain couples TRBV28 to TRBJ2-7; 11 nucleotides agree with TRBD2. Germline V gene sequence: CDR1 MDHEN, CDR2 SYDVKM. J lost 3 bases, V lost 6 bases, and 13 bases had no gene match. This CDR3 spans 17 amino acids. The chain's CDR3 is CASSPGGLAGGYYEQYF. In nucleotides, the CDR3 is TGTGCCAGCAGCCCGGGGGGTCTAGCGGGAGGCTACTACGAGCAGTACTTC. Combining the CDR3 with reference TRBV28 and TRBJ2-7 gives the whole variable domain DVKVTQSSRYLVKRTGEKVFLECVQDMDHENMFWYRQDPGLGLRLIYFSYDVKMKEKGDIPEGYSVSREKKERFSLILESASTNQTSMYLCASSPGGLAGGYYEQYFGPGTRLTVT.